Below, 3 T cell receptor beta chains from the same sample are listed, as sequenced in a study of CD4 T cells in relation to SARS-CoV-2 and coronaviruses. Unexposed donor CD4+ T cells date from about 2011-2018, before the COVID-19 pandemic. CD4+ T cells were isolated from the cells after around 10 days of culture. No cognate antigen is known for these TCRs. TCRdb's copy holds only in-frame clones and misses some; the assay was immunoSEQ multiplex PCR. This sample has around 28,000 clones, with 74% found just once. The specimen sequenced was CD4+ T cells from PBMCs, cultured in vitro. The source is a human donor in good health.

This chain uses TRBV3-1 (or the pseudogene TRBV3-2) with TRBJ2-2, with TRBD2 identical over 7 bases. The CDR3 spans 13 residues. V was clipped by 3 bases and J by 5 bases; unmatched bases: 0. Germline V gene data show CDR1 as LGHDT and CDR2 as YNNKEL (reference sequence). The CDR3 nucleotides are TGTGCCAGCAGCCAGCGGGGGACCGGGGAGCTGTTTTTT. Translation gives CASSQRGTGELFF.

This sequence joins TRBV6-5 and TRBJ2-7; D is possibly TRBD2 (6 bases). Germline CDR1 MNHEY, CDR2 SVGAGI. Trimming cost V 2 bases and J 3 bases, with 14 bases left between them. The CDR3 loop spans 15 amino acids. The CDR3 bases are TGTGCCAGCAGTTACATGGAGGGATTATACTACGAGCAGTACTTC. Translating it yields CASSYMEGLYYEQYF.

The gene calls are TRBV7-8 and TRBJ2-7, with D uncertain. This CDR3 region has 14 residues. V was cut by 3 bases and J by 7 bases, with 16 bases left in between. The V gene's germline CDR1 is SGHVS and CDR2 FQNEAQ. CDR3 sequence reads: CASSFNDRVGEQYF. CDR3 DNA: TGTGCCAGCAGCTTCAATGATAGGGTCGGGGAGCAGTACTTC.